These T cell receptor beta chains were read from a single sample in a study of neurological immune-mediated disorders. TCRdb independently ran MiXCR on the 5' RACE reads; one entry per CDR3 protein. Here the sample spans 30,000 to 40,000 distinct CDR3 sequences, around 10% being singletons. Material for sequencing was PBMCs. Receptors were obtained from a man in his 60s with HTLV-1-associated myelopathy (HAM/TSP). CDR3s include the opening cysteine and the closing phenylalanine or tryptophan. The D gene is left open where the match is weak. Rows may omit the clone size; those that give it use once, few, many or a size class.

v_gene	j_gene	d_gene	abundance	CDR3aa	CDR3nt
TRBV28	TRBJ2-7	NA	many	CASRVAESYEQYF	TGTGCCAGCAGAGTAGCGGAGTCCTACGAGCAGTACTTC
TRBV3-1	TRBJ1-2	TRBD1	many	CASSQDPIRGTGFAF	TGTGCCAGCAGCCAAGACCCCATTCGCGGGACAGGCTTCGCCTTC
TRBV5-1	TRBJ2-7	TRBD2	many	CASRGAGGTYEQYF	TGCGCCAGCAGGGGAGCGGGAGGTACCTACGAGCAGTACTTC
TRBV4-1	TRBJ1-1	NA	many	CASSRVGNTEAFF	TGCGCCAGCAGCCGGGTGGGGAACACTGAAGCTTTCTTT
TRBV20-1	TRBJ2-5	TRBD2	NA	CSARDRVAGAGETQYF	TGCAGTGCTAGAGATCGGGTAGCGGGAGCCGGGGAGACCCAGTACTTC
TRBV20-1	TRBJ1-1	NA	many	CSASIGVDTEAFF	TGCAGTGCTAGTATCGGGGTGGACACTGAAGCTTTCTTT
TRBV5-1	TRBJ1-1	NA	many	CASSLGGMNTEAFF	TGCGCCAGCAGCTTGGGGGGGATGAACACTGAAGCTTTCTTT
TRBV20-1	TRBJ2-7	NA	many	CSARDLRGWESSYEQYF	TGCAGTGCTAGAGACCTCAGAGGTTGGGAAAGCTCCTACGAGCAGTACTTC
TRBV7-9	TRBJ2-3	NA	many	CASSLGSRDTQYF	TGTGCCAGCAGCTTAGGTTCGAGAGATACGCAGTATTTT
TRBV20-1	TRBJ2-7	NA	many	CSARVTGSWNYEQYF	TGCAGTGCTCGTGTTACAGGGTCTTGGAACTACGAGCAGTACTTC
TRBV5-1	TRBJ1-3	NA	many	CASSYDSGNTIYF	TGCGCCAGCAGCTATGACTCTGGAAACACCATATATTTT
TRBV20-1	TRBJ1-1	NA	many	CSASPPQGFNTEAFF	TGCAGTGCTAGCCCCCCGCAGGGTTTCAACACTGAAGCTTTCTTT
TRBV3-1	TRBJ2-1	TRBD2	many	CASSSQRGSSYNEQFF	TGTGCCAGCAGCTCCCAGCGGGGCTCCTCCTACAATGAGCAGTTCTTC
TRBV5-1	TRBJ1-1	NA	many	CASSYDRNTEAFF	TGCGCCAGCAGCTACGACAGAAACACTGAAGCTTTCTTT
TRBV5-1	TRBJ1-5	TRBD1	many	CASSPGTGVQPQHF	TGCGCCAGCAGCCCAGGGACAGGGGTTCAGCCCCAGCATTTT
TRBV10-3	TRBJ1-2	NA	many	CAISGRDWTYGYTF	TGTGCCATCAGTGGACGGGACTGGACGTATGGCTACACCTTC
TRBV29-1	TRBJ1-5	NA	many	CSVRGGDGQPQHF	TGCAGCGTCAGAGGGGGAGACGGTCAGCCCCAGCATTTT
TRBV10-2	TRBJ1-2	NA	many	CASSESRGYTF	TGCGCCAGCAGTGAGTCGAGGGGCTACACCTTC
TRBV10-2	TRBJ1-6	NA	many	CASRTRGGVDNSPLHF	TGCGCCAGCCGAACGAGGGGAGGGGTCGATAATTCACCCCTCCACTTT
TRBV6-2/TRBV6-3	TRBJ2-7	NA	many	CASRRAATTYYEQYF	TGTGCCAGCAGACGGGCGGCTACCACTTACTACGAGCAGTACTTC
TRBV6-5	TRBJ2-3	NA	many	CASKSSTDTQYF	TGTGCCAGCAAGTCTAGCACAGATACGCAGTATTTT
TRBV20-1	TRBJ1-1	NA	many	CSAVIPGQTNTEAFF	TGCAGTGCTGTGATACCCGGACAGACGAACACTGAAGCTTTCTTT
TRBV7-3	TRBJ2-1	TRBD2	once	CASSSGGGLASHEQFF	TGTGCCAGCAGCTCCGGGGGGGGACTAGCGTCCCATGAGCAGTTCTTC
TRBV6-6	TRBJ1-3	NA	many	CATQPPQSSGNTIYF	TGTGCCACCCAGCCCCCCCAGAGCTCTGGAAACACCATATATTTT
TRBV7-9	TRBJ2-3	NA	many	CASSLRVGHGPLGDTQYF	TGTGCCAGCAGCTTACGGGTCGGCCATGGACCGTTAGGAGATACGCAGTATTTT
TRBV5-1	TRBJ1-1	NA	NA	CASAPDVGGTEAFF	TGCGCCAGCGCACCCGATGTCGGGGGCACTGAAGCTTTCTTT
TRBV2	TRBJ2-5	TRBD1	many	CASSLDREETQYF	TGTGCCAGCAGTCTAGACAGGGAAGAGACCCAGTACTTC
TRBV5-1	TRBJ2-5	NA	many	CASSDGSAQETQYF	TGCGCCAGCAGTGATGGTAGCGCACAAGAGACCCAGTACTTC
TRBV24-1	TRBJ2-7	NA	many	CATSAAVGQGTHEQYF	TGTGCCACCAGTGCCGCCGTGGGGCAGGGCACCCACGAGCAGTACTTC
TRBV6-6	TRBJ2-3	NA	NA	CANRAQEGLSSTDTQYF	TGTGCCAACAGGGCACAGGAGGGTCTATCTAGCACAGATACGCAGTATTTT
TRBV5-1	TRBJ2-2	NA	many	CASSLDPAGTNTGELFF	TGCGCCAGCAGCTTGGACCCCGCAGGAACGAACACCGGGGAGCTGTTTTTT
TRBV3-1	TRBJ2-7	TRBD2	many	CASRAGLQPSYEQYF	TGTGCCAGCAGAGCGGGACTTCAGCCCTCCTACGAGCAGTACTTC
TRBV5-1	TRBJ2-5	NA	many	CASSPRLNLGLVTQYF	TGCGCCAGCAGCCCGCGACTAAATTTAGGTCTTGTGACCCAGTACTTC
TRBV10-2	TRBJ2-1	TRBD2	many	CASSRTSGSGDEQFF	TGCGCCAGCAGTAGGACTAGCGGGAGTGGGGATGAGCAGTTCTTC
TRBV9	TRBJ1-1	NA	many	CASSRERADTEAFF	TGTGCCAGCAGCCGAGAACGAGCTGACACTGAAGCTTTCTTT
TRBV29-1	TRBJ2-3	NA	many	CSVAWRQGPDTQYF	TGCAGCGTTGCTTGGCGGCAGGGACCAGATACGCAGTATTTT
TRBV12-3/TRBV12-4	TRBJ1-3	TRBD1	medium-sized	CASTEQGFETIYF	TGTGCCAGCACCGAACAGGGGTTTGAGACCATATATTTT
TRBV20-1	TRBJ2-5	TRBD2	many	CSAKAGGRETQYF	TGCAGTGCTAAGGCGGGAGGGAGGGAGACCCAGTACTTC
TRBV18	TRBJ2-2	NA	few	CASSRNRAENTGELFF	TGTGCCAGCTCCCGCAACAGGGCGGAGAACACCGGGGAGCTGTTTTTT
TRBV7-2	TRBJ2-4	TRBD1	many	CASSLTGGIAKNIQYF	TGTGCCAGCAGCTTGACAGGGGGCATAGCCAAAAACATTCAGTACTTC
TRBV29-1	TRBJ2-1	TRBD2	many	CSVEGAGGRRGEQFF	TGCAGCGTTGAAGGAGCGGGAGGGCGACGGGGTGAGCAGTTCTTC
TRBV5-1	TRBJ2-3	TRBD2	many	CASSLDGRAGSTDTQYF	TGCGCCAGCAGCTTGGACGGGAGGGCCGGTAGCACAGATACGCAGTATTTT
TRBV5-1	TRBJ2-3	NA	many	CASSLLQGTDTQYF	TGCGCCAGCAGCTTGCTACAGGGAACAGATACGCAGTATTTT
TRBV5-1	TRBJ1-1	NA	many	CASSLVGAGNTEAFF	TGCGCCAGCAGCTTGGTGGGGGCAGGGAACACTGAAGCTTTCTTT
TRBV7-9	TRBJ2-1	TRBD2	many	CASSLAASGPAGAYNEQFF	TGTGCCAGCAGCTTAGCTGCTAGCGGGCCCGCCGGGGCCTACAATGAGCAGTTCTTC
TRBV6-1	TRBJ1-6	NA	many	CASSDFASPLHF	TGTGCCAGCAGTGATTTTGCATCTCCCCTCCACTTT
TRBV11-1	TRBJ2-2	NA	many	CASSLRLRTGELFF	TGTGCCAGCAGCTTACGGCTCCGCACCGGGGAGCTGTTTTTT